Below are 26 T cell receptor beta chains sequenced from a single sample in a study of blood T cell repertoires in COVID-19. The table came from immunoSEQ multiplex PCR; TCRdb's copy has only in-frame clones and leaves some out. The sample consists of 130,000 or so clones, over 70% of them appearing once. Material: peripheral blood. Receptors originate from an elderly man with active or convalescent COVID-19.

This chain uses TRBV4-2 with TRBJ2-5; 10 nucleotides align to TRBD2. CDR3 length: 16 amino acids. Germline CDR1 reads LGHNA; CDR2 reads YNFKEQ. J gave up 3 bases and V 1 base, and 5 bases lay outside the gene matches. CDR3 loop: CASSQGASGGEETQYF. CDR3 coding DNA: TGTGCCAGCAGCCAAGGAGCCAGCGGGGGGGAAGAGACCCAGTACTTC.

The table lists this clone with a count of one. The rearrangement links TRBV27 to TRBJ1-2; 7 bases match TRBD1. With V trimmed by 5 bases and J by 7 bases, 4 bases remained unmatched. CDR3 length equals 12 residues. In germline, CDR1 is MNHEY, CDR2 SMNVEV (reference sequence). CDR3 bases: TGTGCCAGCAGTACACAGGGGAGTGGCTACACCTTC. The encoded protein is CASSTQGSGYTF.

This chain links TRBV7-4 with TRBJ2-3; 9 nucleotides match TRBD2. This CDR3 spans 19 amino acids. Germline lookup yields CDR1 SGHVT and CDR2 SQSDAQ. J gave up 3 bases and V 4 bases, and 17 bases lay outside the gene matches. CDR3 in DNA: TGTGCCAGCAGCTCCCGGTCCAGCGGGGGGATCATTGGGACAGATACGCAGTATTTT. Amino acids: CASSSRSSGGIIGTDTQYF.

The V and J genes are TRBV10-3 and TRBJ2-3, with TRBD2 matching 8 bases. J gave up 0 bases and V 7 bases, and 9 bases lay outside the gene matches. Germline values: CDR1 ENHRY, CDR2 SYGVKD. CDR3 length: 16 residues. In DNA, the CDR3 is TGTGCCATCAACACCGTAGCGGGGCCGAGCACAGATACGCAGTATTTT. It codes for CAINTVAGPSTDTQYF.

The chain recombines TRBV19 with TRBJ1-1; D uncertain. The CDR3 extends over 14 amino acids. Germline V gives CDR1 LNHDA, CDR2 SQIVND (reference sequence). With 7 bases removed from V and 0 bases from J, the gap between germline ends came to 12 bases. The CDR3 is CASTPDFMNTEAFF. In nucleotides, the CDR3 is TGTGCCAGTACTCCGGACTTTATGAACACTGAAGCTTTCTTT.

The chain's CDR3 is CASLKGLAGGNYEQYF. In DNA, the CDR3 is TGCGCCAGTCTAAAGGGACTAGCGGGGGGTAACTACGAGCAGTACTTC. The chain carries TRBV4-3 and TRBJ2-7; 15 bases align to TRBD2. V gave up 9 bases and J gave up 3 bases; unmatched junction bases: 9. This CDR3 has 16 amino acids. Looked up from germline, CDR1 is LGHNA and CDR2 is YSLEER.

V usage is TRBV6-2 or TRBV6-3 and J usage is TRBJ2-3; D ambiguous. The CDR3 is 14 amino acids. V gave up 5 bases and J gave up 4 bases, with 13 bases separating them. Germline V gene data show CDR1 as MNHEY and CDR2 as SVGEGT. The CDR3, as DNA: TGTGCCAGCAGTACGGTGCTGCGAGCAGATACGCAGTATTTT. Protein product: CASSTVLRADTQYF.

The CDR3 DNA reads as TGTGCCAGTAGTATGTCGGGACAGCACTACGAGCAGTACTTC. Translating gives CASSMSGQHYEQYF. The J gene is TRBJ2-7, the V gene TRBV19; 7 bases map to TRBD1. V lost 3 bases and J lost 3; bases outside the gene matches: 5. This CDR3 comprises 14 residues. The V gene's germline CDR1 is LNHDA and CDR2 SQIVND (reference sequence).

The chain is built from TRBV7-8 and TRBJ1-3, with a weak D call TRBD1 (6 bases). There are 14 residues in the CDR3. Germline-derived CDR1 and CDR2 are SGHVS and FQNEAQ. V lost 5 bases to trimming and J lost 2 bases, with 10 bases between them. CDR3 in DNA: TGTGCCAGCAGCGAACAGGGTACTGGAAACACCATATATTTT. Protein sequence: CASSEQGTGNTIYF.

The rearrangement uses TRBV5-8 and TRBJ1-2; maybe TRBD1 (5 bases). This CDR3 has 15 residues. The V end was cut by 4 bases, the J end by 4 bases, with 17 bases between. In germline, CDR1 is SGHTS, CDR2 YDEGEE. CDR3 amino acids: CASSRTTAMGYGYTF. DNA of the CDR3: TGTGCCAGCAGCCGAACGACAGCAATGGGCTATGGCTACACCTTC.

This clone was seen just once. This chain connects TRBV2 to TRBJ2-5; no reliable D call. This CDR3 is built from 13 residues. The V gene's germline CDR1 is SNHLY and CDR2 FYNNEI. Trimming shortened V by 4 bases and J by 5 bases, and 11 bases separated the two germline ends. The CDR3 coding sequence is TGTGCCAGCAGTGTGGCAGGTCGGGAGACCCAGTACTTC. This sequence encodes CASSVAGRETQYF.

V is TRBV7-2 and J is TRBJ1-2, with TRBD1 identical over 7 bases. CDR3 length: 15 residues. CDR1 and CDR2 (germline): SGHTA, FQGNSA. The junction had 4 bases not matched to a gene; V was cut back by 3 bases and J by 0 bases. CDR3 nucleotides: TGTGCCAGCAGCTTTGACAGGGAAGCTAACTATGGCTACACCTTC. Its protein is CASSFDREANYGYTF.

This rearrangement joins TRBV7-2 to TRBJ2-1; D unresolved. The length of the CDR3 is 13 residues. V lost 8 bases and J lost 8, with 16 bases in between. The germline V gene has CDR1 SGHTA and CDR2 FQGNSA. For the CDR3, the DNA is TGTGCCAGCTCTCTATCGGGTGTCCATGAGCAGTTCTTC. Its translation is CASSLSGVHEQFF.

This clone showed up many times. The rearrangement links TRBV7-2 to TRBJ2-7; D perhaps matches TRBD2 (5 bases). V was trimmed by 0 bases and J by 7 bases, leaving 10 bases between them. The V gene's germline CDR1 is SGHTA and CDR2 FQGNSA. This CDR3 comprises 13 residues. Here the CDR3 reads CASSLALRGEQYF. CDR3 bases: TGTGCCAGCAGCTTAGCCCTCCGCGGGGAGCAGTACTTC.

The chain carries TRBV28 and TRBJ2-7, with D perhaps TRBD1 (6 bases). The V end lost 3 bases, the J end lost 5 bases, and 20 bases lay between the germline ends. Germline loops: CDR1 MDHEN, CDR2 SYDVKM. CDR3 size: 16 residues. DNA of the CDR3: TGTGCCAGCAGTTTTCTTGGGGCAGGGGCTGAGGACGAGCAGTACTTC. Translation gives CASSFLGAGAEDEQYF.

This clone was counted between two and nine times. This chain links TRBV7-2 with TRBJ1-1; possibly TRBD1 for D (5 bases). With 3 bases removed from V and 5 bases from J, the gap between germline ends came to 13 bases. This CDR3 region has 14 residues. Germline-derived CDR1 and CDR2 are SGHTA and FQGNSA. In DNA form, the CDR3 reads TGTGCCAGCAGCTTCGGTCGGGGGAGGACTGAAGCTTTCTTT. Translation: CASSFGRGRTEAFF.

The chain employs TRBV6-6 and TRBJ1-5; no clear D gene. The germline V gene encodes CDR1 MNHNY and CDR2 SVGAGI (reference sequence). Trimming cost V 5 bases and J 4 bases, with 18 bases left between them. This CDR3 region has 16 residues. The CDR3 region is CASSPSDTPGNQPQHF. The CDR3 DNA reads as TGTGCCAGCAGTCCATCCGACACCCCGGGGAATCAGCCCCAGCATTTT.

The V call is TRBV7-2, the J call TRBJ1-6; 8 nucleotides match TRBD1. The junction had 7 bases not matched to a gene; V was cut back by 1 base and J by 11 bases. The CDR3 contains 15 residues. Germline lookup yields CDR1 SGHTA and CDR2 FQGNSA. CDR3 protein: CASSLEGQGITPLHF. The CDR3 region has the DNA TGTGCCAGCAGCTTAGAAGGACAGGGAATTACACCCCTCCACTTT.

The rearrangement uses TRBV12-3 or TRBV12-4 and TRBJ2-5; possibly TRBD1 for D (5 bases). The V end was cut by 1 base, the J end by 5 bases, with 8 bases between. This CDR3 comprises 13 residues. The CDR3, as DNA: TGTGCCAGCAGTTTAGGGAAGGGGGAGACCCAGTACTTC. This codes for CASSLGKGETQYF.

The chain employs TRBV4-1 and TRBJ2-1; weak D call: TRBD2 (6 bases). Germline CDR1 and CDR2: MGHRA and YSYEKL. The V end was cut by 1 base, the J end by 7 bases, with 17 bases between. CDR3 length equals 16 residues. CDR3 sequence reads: CASSQAAGQTWNEQFF. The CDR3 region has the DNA TGCGCCAGCAGCCAAGCCGCGGGGCAAACGTGGAATGAGCAGTTCTTC.

The CDR3 spells CASSSLQGAKNIQYF. The CDR3 nucleotides are TGCGCCAGCAGTTCTCTACAGGGGGCCAAAAACATTCAGTACTTC. J is TRBJ2-4 and V is TRBV5-1; 7 bases line up with TRBD1. The CDR3 loop spans 15 amino acids. J was trimmed by 1 base and V by 5 bases; bases with no gene match: 6. In germline, CDR1 is SGHRS, CDR2 YFSETQ.

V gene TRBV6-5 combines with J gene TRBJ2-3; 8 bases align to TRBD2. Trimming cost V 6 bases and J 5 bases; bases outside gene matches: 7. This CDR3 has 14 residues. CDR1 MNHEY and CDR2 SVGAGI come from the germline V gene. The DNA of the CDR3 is TGTGCCAGCAGATCGGGGGGGAGGGGAGATACGCAGTATTTT. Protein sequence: CASRSGGRGDTQYF.

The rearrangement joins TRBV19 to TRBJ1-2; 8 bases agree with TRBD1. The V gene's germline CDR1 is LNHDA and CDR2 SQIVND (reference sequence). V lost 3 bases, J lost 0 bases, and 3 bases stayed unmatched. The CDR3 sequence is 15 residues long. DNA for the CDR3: TGTGCCAGTAGTATTCAGGGGGCCCCTAACTATGGCTACACCTTC. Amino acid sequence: CASSIQGAPNYGYTF.

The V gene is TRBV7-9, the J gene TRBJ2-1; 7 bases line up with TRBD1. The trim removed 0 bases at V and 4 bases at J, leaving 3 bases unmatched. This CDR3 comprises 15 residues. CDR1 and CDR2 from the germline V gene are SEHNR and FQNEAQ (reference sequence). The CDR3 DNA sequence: TGTGCCAGCAGCTTAGCGACACAGGGGTACAATGAGCAGTTCTTC. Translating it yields CASSLATQGYNEQFF.

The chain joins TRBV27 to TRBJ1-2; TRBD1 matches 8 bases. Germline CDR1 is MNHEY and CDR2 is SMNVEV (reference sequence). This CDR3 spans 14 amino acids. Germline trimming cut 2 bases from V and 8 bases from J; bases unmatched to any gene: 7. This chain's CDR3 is CASSLRAGGEGYTF. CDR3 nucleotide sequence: TGTGCCAGCAGTTTAAGGGCAGGGGGCGAGGGCTACACCTTC.

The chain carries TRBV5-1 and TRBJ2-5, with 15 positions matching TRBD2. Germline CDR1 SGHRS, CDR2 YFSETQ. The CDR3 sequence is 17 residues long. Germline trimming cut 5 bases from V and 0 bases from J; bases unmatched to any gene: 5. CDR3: CASSSGLAGGNQETQYF. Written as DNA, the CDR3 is TGCGCCAGCAGTTCCGGACTAGCGGGGGGGAACCAAGAGACCCAGTACTTC.